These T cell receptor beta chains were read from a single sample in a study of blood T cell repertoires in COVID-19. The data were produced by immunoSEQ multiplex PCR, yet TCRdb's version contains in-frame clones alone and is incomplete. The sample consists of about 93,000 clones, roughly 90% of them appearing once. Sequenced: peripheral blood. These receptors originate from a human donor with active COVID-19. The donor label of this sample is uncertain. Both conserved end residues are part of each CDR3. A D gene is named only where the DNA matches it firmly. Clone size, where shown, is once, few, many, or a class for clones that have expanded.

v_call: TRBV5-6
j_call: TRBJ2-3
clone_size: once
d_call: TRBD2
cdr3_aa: CASTRAGGPTDTQYF
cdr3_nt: TGTGCCAGCACCCGGGCGGGGGGCCCCACAGATACGCAGTATTTT

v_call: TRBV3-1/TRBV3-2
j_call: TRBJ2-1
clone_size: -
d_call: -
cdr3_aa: CASSQELAASNEQFF
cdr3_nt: TGTGCCAGCAGCCAAGAACTAGCCGCTTCCAATGAGCAGTTCTTC

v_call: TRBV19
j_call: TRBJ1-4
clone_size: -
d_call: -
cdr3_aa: CASSADRYNSRKEKLFF
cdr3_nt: TGTGCCAGTAGTGCCGATCGCTATAACTCGAGAAAGGAAAAACTGTTTTTT

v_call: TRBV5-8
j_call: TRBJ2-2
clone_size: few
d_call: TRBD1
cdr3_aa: CASSPWTGGNTGELFF
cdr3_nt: TGTGCCAGCAGCCCCTGGACAGGGGGCAACACCGGGGAGCTGTTTTTT

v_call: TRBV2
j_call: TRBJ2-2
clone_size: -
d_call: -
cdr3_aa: CASRLQGSDTGELFF
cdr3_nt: TGTGCCAGCAGATTACAGGGAAGTGACACCGGGGAGCTGTTTTTT

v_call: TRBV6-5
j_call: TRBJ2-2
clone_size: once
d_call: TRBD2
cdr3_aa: CASSRTSGVAGELFF
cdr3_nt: TGTGCCAGCAGCAGGACTAGCGGGGTTGCCGGGGAGCTGTTTTTT

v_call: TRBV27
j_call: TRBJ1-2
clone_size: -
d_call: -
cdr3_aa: CASSLLGRGRYGYTF
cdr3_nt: TGTGCCAGCAGTTTATTAGGCAGGGGACGCTATGGCTACACCTTC

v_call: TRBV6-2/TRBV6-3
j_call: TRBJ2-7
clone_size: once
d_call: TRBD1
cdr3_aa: CASSIPRDRNSYEQYF
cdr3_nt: TGTGCCAGCAGTATCCCCCGGGACAGAAACTCCTACGAGCAGTACTTC

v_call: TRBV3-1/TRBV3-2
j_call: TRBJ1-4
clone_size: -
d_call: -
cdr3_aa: CASSQGSHKAGNEKLFF
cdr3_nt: TGTGCCAGCAGCCAAGGGAGCCATAAGGCAGGGAATGAAAAACTGTTTTTT

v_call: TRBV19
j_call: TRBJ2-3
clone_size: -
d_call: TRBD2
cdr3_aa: CASTRAGGPLGGDTQYF
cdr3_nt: TGTGCCAGCACGAGGGCGGGGGGGCCTTTAGGAGGAGATACGCAGTATTTT

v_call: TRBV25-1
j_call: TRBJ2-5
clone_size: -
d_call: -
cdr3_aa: CASSPWEGGPGETQYF
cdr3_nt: TGTGCCAGCAGTCCCTGGGAGGGGGGGCCGGGAGAGACCCAGTACTTC

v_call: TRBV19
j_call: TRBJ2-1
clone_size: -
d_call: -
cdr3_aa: CASSPSGPYEQFF
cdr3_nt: TGTGCCAGTAGCCCCAGCGGGCCATATGAGCAGTTCTTC

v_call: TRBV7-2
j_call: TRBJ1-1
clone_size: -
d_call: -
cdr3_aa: CASSLNLRQGNTEAFF
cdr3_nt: TGTGCCAGCAGCTTAAATCTGAGGCAGGGGAACACTGAAGCTTTCTTT

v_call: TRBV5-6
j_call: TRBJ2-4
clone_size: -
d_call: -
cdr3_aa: CASSLLLSKNIQYF
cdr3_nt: TGTGCCAGCAGCTTGTTACTCTCCAAAAACATTCAGTACTTC

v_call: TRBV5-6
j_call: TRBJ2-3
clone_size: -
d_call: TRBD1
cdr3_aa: CASSLWTGAYSTDTQYF
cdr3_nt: TGTGCCAGCAGCCTGTGGACAGGGGCATATAGCACAGATACGCAGTATTTT

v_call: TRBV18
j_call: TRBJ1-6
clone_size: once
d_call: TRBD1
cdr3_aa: CASSRRGQVNSPLHF
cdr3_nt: TGTGCCAGCTCGCGGAGGGGGCAAGTGAATTCACCCCTCCACTTT

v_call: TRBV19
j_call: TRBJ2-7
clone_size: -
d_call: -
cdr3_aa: CASSRTTGYEQYF
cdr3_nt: TGTGCCAGTAGTCGAACGACAGGCTACGAGCAGTACTTC

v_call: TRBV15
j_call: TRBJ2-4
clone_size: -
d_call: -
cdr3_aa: CATSRDRGISLGAKNIQYF
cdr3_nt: TGTGCCACCAGCAGAGATAGGGGGATATCTCTCGGAGCCAAAAACATTCAGTACTTC

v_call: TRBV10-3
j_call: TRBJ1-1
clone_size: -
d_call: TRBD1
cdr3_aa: CAISGGQGRLEAFF
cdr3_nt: TGTGCCATCAGTGGGGGACAGGGGCGGCTTGAAGCTTTCTTT

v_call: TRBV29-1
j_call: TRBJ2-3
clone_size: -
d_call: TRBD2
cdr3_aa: CSVAYLAGGTDTQYF
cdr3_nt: TGCAGCGTTGCGTATCTAGCGGGGGGGACAGATACGCAGTATTTT

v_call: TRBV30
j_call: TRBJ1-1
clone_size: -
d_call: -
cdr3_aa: CAWAGAPEAFF
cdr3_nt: TGTGCCTGGGCTGGGGCCCCTGAAGCTTTCTTT

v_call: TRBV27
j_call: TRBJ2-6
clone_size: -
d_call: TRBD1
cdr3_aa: CASRDRGTSGANVLTF
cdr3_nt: TGTGCCAGCCGGGACAGGGGCACCTCTGGGGCCAACGTCCTGACTTTC

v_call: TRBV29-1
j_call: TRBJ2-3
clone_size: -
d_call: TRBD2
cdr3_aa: CSMWTSGPSTDTQYF
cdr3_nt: TGCAGCATGTGGACTAGCGGACCTAGCACAGATACGCAGTATTTT

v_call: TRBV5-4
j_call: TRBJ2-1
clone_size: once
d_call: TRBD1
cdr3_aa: CASSSPNRGEQFF
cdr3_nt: TGTGCCAGCAGCTCCCCGAACAGGGGTGAGCAGTTCTTC

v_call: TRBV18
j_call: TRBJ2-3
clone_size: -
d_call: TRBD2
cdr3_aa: CASSPQRGFTDTQYF
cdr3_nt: TGTGCCAGCTCACCACAGCGGGGATTCACAGATACGCAGTATTTT

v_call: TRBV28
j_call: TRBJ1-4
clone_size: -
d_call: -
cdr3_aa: CASRGGPGNEKLFF
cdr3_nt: TGTGCCAGCAGGGGGGGGCCGGGTAATGAAAAACTGTTTTTT

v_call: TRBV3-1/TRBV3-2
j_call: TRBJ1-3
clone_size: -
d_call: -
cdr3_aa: CASSQVMNPADTIYF
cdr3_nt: TGTGCCAGCAGCCAAGTCATGAATCCGGCGGACACCATATATTTT

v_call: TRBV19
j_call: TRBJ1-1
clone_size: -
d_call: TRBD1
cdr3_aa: CASSSQQGMNTEAFF
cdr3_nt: TGTGCCAGTAGTAGTCAACAGGGGATGAACACTGAAGCTTTCTTT

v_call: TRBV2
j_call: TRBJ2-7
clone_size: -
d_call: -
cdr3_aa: CASRGGPYEQYF
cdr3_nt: TGTGCCAGCAGAGGAGGCCCATACGAGCAGTACTTC

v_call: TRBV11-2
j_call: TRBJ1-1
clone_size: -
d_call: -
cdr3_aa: CASSLDLGGNTEAFF
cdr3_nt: TGTGCCAGCAGCTTAGATCTCGGGGGAAACACTGAAGCTTTCTTT

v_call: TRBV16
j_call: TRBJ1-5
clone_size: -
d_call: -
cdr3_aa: CASSQNGGYQPQHF
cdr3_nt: TGTGCCAGCAGCCAAAATGGGGGGTATCAGCCCCAGCATTTT

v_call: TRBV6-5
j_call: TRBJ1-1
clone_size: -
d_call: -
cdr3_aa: CASSPQGANTEAFF
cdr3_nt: TGTGCCAGCAGCCCACAGGGCGCGAACACTGAAGCTTTCTTT

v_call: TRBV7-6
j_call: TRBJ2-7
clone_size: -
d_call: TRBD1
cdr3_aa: CASSINRDRVLEQYF
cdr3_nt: TGTGCCAGCAGCATAAACCGGGACAGGGTTTTAGAGCAGTACTTC

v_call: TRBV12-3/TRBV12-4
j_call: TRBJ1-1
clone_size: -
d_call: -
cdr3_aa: CASSRLSSEAFF
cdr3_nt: TGTGCCAGCAGCCGACTTTCCAGTGAAGCTTTCTTT

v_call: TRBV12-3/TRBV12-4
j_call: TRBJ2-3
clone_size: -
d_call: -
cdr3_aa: CASSSLGGSQYF
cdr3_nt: TGTGCCAGCAGTTCGTTAGGGGGATCACAGTATTTT

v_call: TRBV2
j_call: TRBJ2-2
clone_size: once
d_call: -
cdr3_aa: CASSEGRFGELFF
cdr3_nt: TGTGCCAGCAGTGAAGGTAGATTCGGGGAGCTGTTTTTT

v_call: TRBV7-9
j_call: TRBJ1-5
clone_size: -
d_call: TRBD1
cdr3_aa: CASSFGTANQPQHF
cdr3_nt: TGTGCCAGCAGCTTCGGGACAGCCAATCAGCCCCAGCATTTT

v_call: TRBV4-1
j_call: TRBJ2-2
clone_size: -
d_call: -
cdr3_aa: CASSQDLGALTGELFF
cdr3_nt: TGCGCCAGCAGCCAAGATCTAGGGGCGCTCACCGGGGAGCTGTTTTTT

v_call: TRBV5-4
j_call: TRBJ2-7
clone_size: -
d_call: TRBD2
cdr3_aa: CASSPISGGQTYEQYF
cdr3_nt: TGTGCCAGCAGCCCAATTAGCGGGGGCCAAACCTACGAGCAGTACTTC

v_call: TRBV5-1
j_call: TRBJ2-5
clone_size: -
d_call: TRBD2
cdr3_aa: CASSMGTTEETQYF
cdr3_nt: TGCGCCAGCAGCATGGGGACTACAGAAGAGACCCAGTACTTC

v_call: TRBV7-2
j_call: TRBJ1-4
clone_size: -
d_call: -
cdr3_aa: CASSLFGQNEKLFF
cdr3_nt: TGTGCCAGCAGCTTATTCGGACAGAATGAAAAACTGTTTTTT

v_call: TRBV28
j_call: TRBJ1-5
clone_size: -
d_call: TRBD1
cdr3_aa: CASSLYGQGRQPQHF
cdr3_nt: TGTGCCAGCAGTTTATACGGACAGGGGAGGCAGCCCCAGCATTTT

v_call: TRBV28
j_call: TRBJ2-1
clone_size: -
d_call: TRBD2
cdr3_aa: CASSLAGETNEQFF
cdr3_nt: TGTGCCAGTTCACTAGCGGGGGAGACCAATGAGCAGTTCTTC

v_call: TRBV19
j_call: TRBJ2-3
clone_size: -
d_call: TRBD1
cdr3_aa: CASSIDTRGFGKDTQYF
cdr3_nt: TGTGCCAGTAGTATAGACACCAGGGGGTTCGGAAAAGATACGCAGTATTTT

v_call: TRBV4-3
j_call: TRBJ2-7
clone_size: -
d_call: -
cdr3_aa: CASSRDRFYSYEQYF
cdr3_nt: TGCGCCAGCAGCAGAGACAGGTTCTACTCCTACGAGCAGTACTTC

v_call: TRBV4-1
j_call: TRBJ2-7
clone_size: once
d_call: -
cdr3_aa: CASSLTGANEQYF
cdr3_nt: TGCGCCAGCAGCCTTACAGGAGCCAACGAGCAGTACTTC

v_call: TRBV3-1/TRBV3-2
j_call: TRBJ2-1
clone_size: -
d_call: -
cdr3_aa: CASSQGIAAYNEQFF
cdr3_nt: TGTGCCAGCAGCCAAGGCATAGCGGCATACAATGAGCAGTTCTTC

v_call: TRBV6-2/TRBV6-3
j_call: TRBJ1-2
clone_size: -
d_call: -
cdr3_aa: CASSFPDGYTF
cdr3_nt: TGTGCCAGCAGTTTTCCGGATGGCTACACCTTC

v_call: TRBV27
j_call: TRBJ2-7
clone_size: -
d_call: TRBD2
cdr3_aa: CASTSLSGGAYEQYF
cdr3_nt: TGTGCCAGCACCAGCCTGAGCGGGGGGGCCTACGAGCAGTACTTC

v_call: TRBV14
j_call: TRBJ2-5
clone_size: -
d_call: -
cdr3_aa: CASSLQKYQETQYF
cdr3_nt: TGTGCCAGCAGCCTCCAGAAGTACCAAGAGACCCAGTACTTC

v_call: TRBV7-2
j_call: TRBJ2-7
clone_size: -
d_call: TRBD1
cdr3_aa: CASSESGTGVSYEQYF
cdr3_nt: TGTGCCAGCAGCGAATCCGGGACAGGGGTCTCCTACGAGCAGTACTTC

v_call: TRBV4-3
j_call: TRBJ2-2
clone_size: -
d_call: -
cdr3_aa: CASSQDSAGELFF
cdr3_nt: TGCGCCAGCAGCCAAGACAGTGCCGGGGAGCTGTTTTTT